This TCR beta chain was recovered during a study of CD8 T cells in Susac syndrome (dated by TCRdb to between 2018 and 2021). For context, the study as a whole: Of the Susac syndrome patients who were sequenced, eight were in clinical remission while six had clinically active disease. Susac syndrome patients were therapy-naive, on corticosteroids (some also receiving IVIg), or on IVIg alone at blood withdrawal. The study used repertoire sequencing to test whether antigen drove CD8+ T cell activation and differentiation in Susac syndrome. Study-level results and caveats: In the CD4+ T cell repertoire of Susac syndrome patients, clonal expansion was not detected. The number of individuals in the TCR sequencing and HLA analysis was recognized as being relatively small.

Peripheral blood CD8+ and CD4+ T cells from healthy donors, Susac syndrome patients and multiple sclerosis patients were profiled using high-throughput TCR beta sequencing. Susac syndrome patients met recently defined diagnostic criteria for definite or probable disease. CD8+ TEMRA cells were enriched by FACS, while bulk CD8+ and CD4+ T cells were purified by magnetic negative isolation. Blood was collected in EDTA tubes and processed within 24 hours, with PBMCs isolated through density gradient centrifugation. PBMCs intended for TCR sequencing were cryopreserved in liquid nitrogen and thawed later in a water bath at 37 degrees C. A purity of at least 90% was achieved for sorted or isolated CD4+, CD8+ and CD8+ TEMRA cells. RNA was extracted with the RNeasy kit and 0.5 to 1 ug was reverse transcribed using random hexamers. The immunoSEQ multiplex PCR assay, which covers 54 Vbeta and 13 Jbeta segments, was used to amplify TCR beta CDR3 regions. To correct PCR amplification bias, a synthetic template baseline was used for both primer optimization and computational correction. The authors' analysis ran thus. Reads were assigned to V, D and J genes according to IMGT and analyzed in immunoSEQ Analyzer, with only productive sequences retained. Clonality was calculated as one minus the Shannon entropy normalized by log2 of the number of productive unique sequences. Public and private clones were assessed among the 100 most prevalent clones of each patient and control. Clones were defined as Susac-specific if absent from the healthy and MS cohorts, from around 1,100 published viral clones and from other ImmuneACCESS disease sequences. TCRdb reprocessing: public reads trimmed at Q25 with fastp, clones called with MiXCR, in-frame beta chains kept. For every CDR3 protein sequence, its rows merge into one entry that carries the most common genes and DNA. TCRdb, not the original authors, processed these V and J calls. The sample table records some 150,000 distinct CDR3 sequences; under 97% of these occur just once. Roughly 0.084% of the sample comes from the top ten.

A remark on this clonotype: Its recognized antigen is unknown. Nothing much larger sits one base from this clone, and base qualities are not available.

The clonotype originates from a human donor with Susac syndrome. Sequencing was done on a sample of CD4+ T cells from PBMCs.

The bases read TGCAGCGCCCCCCTACGGGGTAGCAACTATGGCTACACCTTC. The resulting protein is CSAPLRGSNYGYTF. The sequence links TRBV29-1 to TRBJ1-2; the D gene identity is not certain. The germline V gene yields SQVTM for CDR1 and ANQGSEA for CDR2. Including cysteine and phenylalanine, the CDR3 has 14 amino acids. Only the CDR3 part of the read is kept: 42 bases, read in frame from the first base. Cut back by 7 bases and 2 bases, the V and J ends lie 17 bases apart.